Below are 10 T cell receptor beta chains sequenced from a single sample in a study of human T cells and chemical hapten exposure. From the RACE reads, TCRdb called clonotypes with MiXCR, one entry per CDR3 protein. The sample has fewer than 85,000 distinct CDR3 sequences, about 10% seen once. Time point noted: patch test 2, 6 weeks after DPC sensitization. The treatment was: therapeutic diphenylcyclopropenone sensitization with weekly scalp DPC. The sequencing used whole blood, collected in connection with sensitization to the hapten diphenylcyclopropenone (DPC). Source of these receptors: a woman aged 25 to 39 with alopecia areata. Some clones in this sample may be carry-over from other donors' samples.

The chain combines TRBV18 with TRBJ2-7; D unresolved. The length of the CDR3 is 14 residues. V lost 3 bases and J lost 3, with 12 bases in between. In germline, CDR1 is KGHSH, CDR2 LQKENI. The CDR3 region has the DNA TGTGCCAGCTCACCTGGGCAGGCGATCTACGAGCAGTACTTC. This encodes CASSPGQAIYEQYF.

The sample holds many counts of this clonotype. This sequence joins TRBV11-2 and TRBJ2-1; D gene ambiguous. CDR1 is SGHAT, CDR2 FQNNGV, per germline. Between the trimmed V and J ends, which lost 0 bases and 7 bases, there was a span of 7 bases. The length of the CDR3 is 13 residues. In nucleotides, the CDR3 is TGTGCCAGCAGCTTAGATTTGAGGAATGAGCAGTTCTTC. Translated: CASSLDLRNEQFF.

This chain links TRBV30 with TRBJ1-4; D call uncertain. Looked up from germline, CDR1 is GTSNPN and CDR2 is SVGIG (reference sequence). The length of the CDR3 is 12 residues. Trimming stripped 2 bases from V and 7 bases from J, with 8 bases between. CDR3 protein: CAWSLGFEKLFF. The CDR3 DNA reads TGTGCCTGGAGTCTAGGGTTTGAAAAACTGTTTTTT.

In this sample, this clonotype turned up a few times. The V and J genes are TRBV14 and TRBJ2-3; D ambiguous. The ends were cut back, 2 bases at V and 4 bases at J, with 7 bases in the middle. The V gene's germline CDR1 is SGHDN and CDR2 FVKESK. The CDR3 runs to 13 residues. This CDR3 reads CASSQNGPDTQYF. CDR3 nucleotide sequence: TGTGCCAGCAGCCAAAACGGGCCAGATACGCAGTATTTT. The variable domain in full, completed from reference TRBV14 and TRBJ2-3, reads EAGVTQFPSHSVIEKGQTVTLRCDPISGHDNLYWYRRVMGKEIKFLLHFVKESKQDESGMPNNRFLAERTGGTYSTLKVQPAELEDSGVYFCASSQNGPDTQYFGPGTRLTVL.

This clonotype showed up many times. The J gene is TRBJ2-7, the V gene TRBV27; 10 positions agree with TRBD2. CDR1 MNHEY and CDR2 SMNVEV come from the germline V gene (reference sequence). Trimming at V came to 6 bases and at J to 5 bases, leaving 7 bases not matched to a gene. The CDR3 covers 14 residues. The CDR3 DNA reads TGTGCCAGCAGACAAGCGGGAGGGCCTCACGAGCAGTACTTC. Its translation: CASRQAGGPHEQYF.

The chain couples TRBV29-1 to TRBJ1-1; the match to TRBD1 covers 10 bases. The germline CDR1 and CDR2 sequences are SQVTM and ANQGSEA. This CDR3 contains 15 residues. The junction had 10 bases not matched to a gene; V was cut back by 4 bases and J by 5 bases. DNA for the CDR3: TGCAGCGTTGGATCCGGGACAGGGGCGAGGACTGAAGCTTTCTTT. Encoded protein: CSVGSGTGARTEAFF.

This clonotype has ten or more counts. The V call is TRBV10-3, the J call TRBJ2-3; TRBD2 matches at 8 bases. Germline CDR1 reads ENHRY; CDR2 reads SYGVKD. With V trimmed by 11 bases and J by 3 bases, 7 bases remained unmatched. CDR3 size: 13 residues. The DNA of the CDR3 is TGTGCCTCTTCCCGGGGGGGGACAGATACGCAGTATTTT. It encodes CASSRGGTDTQYF.

This rearrangement joins TRBV10-3 to TRBJ2-1; 7 nucleotides line up with TRBD2. Per the germline V gene, CDR1 is ENHRY and CDR2 is SYGVKD. There are 14 residues in the CDR3. J was trimmed by 8 bases and V by 8 bases; bases with no gene match: 12. The CDR3 DNA is TGTGCCATCCGGGCCGGGGGGTCGTCATATGAGCAGTTCTTC. Translation gives CAIRAGGSSYEQFF.

This clonotype came up many times. This rearrangement joins TRBV10-3 to TRBJ2-1; D is perhaps TRBD1 or TRBD2 (5 bases each). Germline lookup yields CDR1 ENHRY and CDR2 SYGVKD. With 8 bases removed from V and 2 bases from J, the gap between germline ends came to 10 bases. The length of the CDR3 is 13 residues. CDR3 nucleotides: TGTGCCATCGGTGGGGACCCCTACAATGAGCAGTTCTTC. Translation gives CAIGGDPYNEQFF.

A few counts support this clonotype. This chain connects TRBV7-2 to TRBJ2-1; a weak D match, TRBD2 (5 bases). Germline loops: CDR1 SGHTA, CDR2 FQGNSA. This CDR3 has 16 residues. Trimming stripped 7 bases from V and 3 bases from J, with 19 bases between. The CDR3 loop reads CASTRLGENYYNEQFF. CDR3 coding DNA: TGTGCCAGCACCCGACTCGGGGAGAATTACTACAATGAGCAGTTCTTC.